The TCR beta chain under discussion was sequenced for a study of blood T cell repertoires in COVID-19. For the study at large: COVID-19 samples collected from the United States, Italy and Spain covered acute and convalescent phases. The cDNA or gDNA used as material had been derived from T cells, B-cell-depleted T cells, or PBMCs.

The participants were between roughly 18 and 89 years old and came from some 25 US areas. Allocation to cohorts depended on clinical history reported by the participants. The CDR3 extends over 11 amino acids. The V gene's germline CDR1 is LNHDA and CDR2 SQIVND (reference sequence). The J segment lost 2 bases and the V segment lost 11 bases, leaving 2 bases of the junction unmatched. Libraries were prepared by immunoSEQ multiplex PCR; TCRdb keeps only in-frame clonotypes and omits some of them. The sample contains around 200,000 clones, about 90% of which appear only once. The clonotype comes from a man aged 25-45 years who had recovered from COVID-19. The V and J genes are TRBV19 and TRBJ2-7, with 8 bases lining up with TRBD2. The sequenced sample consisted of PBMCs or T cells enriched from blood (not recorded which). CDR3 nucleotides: TGTGCCGCGGGGGGCGCCTACGAGCAGTACTTC. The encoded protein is CAAGGAYEQYF.